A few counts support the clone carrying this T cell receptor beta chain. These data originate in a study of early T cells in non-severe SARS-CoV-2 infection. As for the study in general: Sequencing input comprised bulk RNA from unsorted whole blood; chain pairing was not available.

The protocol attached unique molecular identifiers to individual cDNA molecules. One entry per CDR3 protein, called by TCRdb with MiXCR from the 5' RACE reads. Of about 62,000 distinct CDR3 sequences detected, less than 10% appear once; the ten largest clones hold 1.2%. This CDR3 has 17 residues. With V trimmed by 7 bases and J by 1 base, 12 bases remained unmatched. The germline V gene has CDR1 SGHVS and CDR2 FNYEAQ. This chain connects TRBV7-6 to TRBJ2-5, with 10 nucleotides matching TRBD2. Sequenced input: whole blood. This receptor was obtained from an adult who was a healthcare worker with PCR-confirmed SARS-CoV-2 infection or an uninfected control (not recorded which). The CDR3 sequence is CASTQGVAGGTQETQYF. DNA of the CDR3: TGTGCCAGCACCCAGGGGGTAGCGGGGGGAACCCAAGAGACCCAGTACTTC.